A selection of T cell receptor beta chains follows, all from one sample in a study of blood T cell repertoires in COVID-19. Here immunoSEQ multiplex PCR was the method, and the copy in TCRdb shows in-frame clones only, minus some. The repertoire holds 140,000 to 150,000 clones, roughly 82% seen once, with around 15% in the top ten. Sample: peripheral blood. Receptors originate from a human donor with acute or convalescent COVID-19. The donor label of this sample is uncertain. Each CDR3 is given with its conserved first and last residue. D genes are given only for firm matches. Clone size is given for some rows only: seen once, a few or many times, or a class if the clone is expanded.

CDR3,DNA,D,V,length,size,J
CAISEAGETSTDTQYF,TGTGCCATCAGTGAGGCGGGGGAGACCTCCACAGATACGCAGTATTTT,TRBD2,TRBV10-3,16,.,TRBJ2-3
CASSQEERNIQYF,TGCGCCAGCAGCCAAGAAGAGCGGAACATTCAGTATTTC,.,TRBV4-1,13,.,TRBJ2-4
CASSFNAGGDLTGELFF,TGTGCCAGCAGCTTCAACGCGGGGGGGGATCTCACCGGGGAGCTGTTTTTT,TRBD2,TRBV5-4,17,.,TRBJ2-2
CASSLGHKNEQYF,TGTGCCAGCAGCCTCGGACATAAGAACGAGCAGTACTTC,.,TRBV6-5,13,.,TRBJ2-7
CASSVSRGLGGAEQYF,TGTGCCAGCAGCGTTAGTCGGGGACTAGGAGGCGCCGAGCAGTACTTC,TRBD2,TRBV2,16,.,TRBJ2-7
CSASRGAGSNQPQHF,TGCAGCGCCTCCCGTGGGGCGGGAAGCAATCAGCCCCAGCATTTT,.,TRBV29-1,15,.,TRBJ1-5
CASSRGQGGDVLTF,TGTGCCAGCAGCCGGGGACAGGGGGGCGACGTCCTGACTTTC,TRBD1,TRBV5-8,14,.,TRBJ2-6
CASSQDSGNQPQHF,TGCGCCAGCAGCCAAGATAGCGGCAATCAGCCCCAGCATTTT,.,TRBV4-1,14,.,TRBJ1-5
CASSVSGTQYF,TGTGCCAGCAGCGTATCGGGGACCCAGTACTTC,.,TRBV9,11,.,TRBJ2-5
CASSLGRLVGPLTDTQYF,TGTGCCAGCAGCTTAGGTCGTTTGGTGGGGCCCCTCACAGATACGCAGTATTTT,.,TRBV11-2,18,.,TRBJ2-3
CASSAGAPGGQETQYF,TGTGCCAGCAGCGCGGGGGCTCCTGGGGGACAAGAGACCCAGTACTTC,.,TRBV5-4,16,once,TRBJ2-5
CASRSGGLNTEAFF,TGTGCCAGCAGGTCAGGGGGTTTGAACACTGAAGCTTTCTTT,TRBD1,TRBV28,14,.,TRBJ1-1
CASSLGGPRSGANVLTF,TGTGCCAGCAGCTTGGGGGGGCCTCGCTCTGGGGCCAACGTCCTGACTTTC,.,TRBV5-4,17,.,TRBJ2-6
CAWGTGRTEAFF,TGTGCCTGGGGAACAGGGCGGACTGAAGCTTTCTTT,.,TRBV30,12,.,TRBJ1-1
CASSEARGQGARSNQPQHF,TGTGCCAGCAGTGAAGCGCGCGGACAGGGGGCGAGAAGCAATCAGCCCCAGCATTTT,TRBD1,TRBV6-1,19,.,TRBJ1-5
CATTGGNYGYTF,TGTGCCACCACCGGGGGGAACTATGGCTACACCTTC,.,TRBV15,12,.,TRBJ1-2
CATSDLQRPAWEFGDTF,TGTGCCACCAGTGATTTGCAACGGCCGGCCTGGGAGTTTGGGGACACCTTC,.,TRBV24-1,17,.,TRBJ1-2
CSASPDNYGYTF,TGCAGTGCTAGTCCAGATAACTATGGCTACACCTTC,.,TRBV20-1,12,.,TRBJ1-2
CASSTSGGGTGELFF,TGTGCCAGCAGTACTAGCGGGGGCGGGACCGGGGAGCTGTTTTTT,TRBD2,TRBV6-5,15,.,TRBJ2-2
CASSLEAGVLYEQYF,TGTGCCAGCAGCTTGGAGGCAGGGGTCCTCTACGAGCAGTACTTC,.,TRBV5-5,15,.,TRBJ2-7
CASSVDRGVDEQFF,TGTGCCAGCAGTGTCGACAGGGGGGTCGATGAGCAGTTCTTC,TRBD1,TRBV25-1,14,.,TRBJ2-1
CSASRAGGPNEQFF,TGCAGTGCTAGTCGCGCGGGGGGACCCAATGAGCAGTTCTTC,TRBD2,TRBV20-1,14,.,TRBJ2-1
CASSFSSGSTYEQYF,TGCGCCAGCAGCTTCTCTAGCGGTTCTACCTACGAGCAGTACTTC,TRBD2,TRBV5-1,15,.,TRBJ2-7
CATRGAQSHEQYF,TGTGCCACCAGGGGGGCGCAGAGCCACGAGCAGTACTTC,.,TRBV15,13,.,TRBJ2-7
CASSRVPGQGLWDNQPQHF,TGCGCCAGCAGCCGCGTGCCGGGACAGGGACTCTGGGACAATCAGCCCCAGCATTTT,TRBD1,TRBV4-1,19,few,TRBJ1-5
CASSSGESYGYTF,TGTGCCAGCAGCTCAGGGGAATCGTATGGCTACACCTTC,.,TRBV7-9,13,.,TRBJ1-2
CASSSERYGYTF,TGTGCCAGCAGCTCAGAGAGGTATGGCTACACCTTC,.,TRBV7-9,12,.,TRBJ1-2
CASSLGITGANTEAFF,TGCGCCAGCAGCTTGGGCATAACAGGGGCGAACACTGAAGCTTTCTTT,TRBD1,TRBV5-1,16,.,TRBJ1-1
CASSLGRGQGYGYTF,TGTGCCAGCAGCCTCGGGAGGGGGCAGGGTTATGGCTACACCTTC,TRBD1,TRBV5-5,15,.,TRBJ1-2
CASGGESREQYF,TGTGCGAGCGGGGGGGAATCGCGGGAGCAGTACTTC,TRBD2,TRBV12-3/TRBV12-4,12,.,TRBJ2-7
CASSQVRTLGSGNTIYF,TGTGCCAGCAGCCAAGTTCGGACACTGGGCTCTGGAAACACCATATATTTT,.,TRBV3-1/TRBV3-2,17,.,TRBJ1-3
CAWGQPNQPQHF,TGTGCCTGGGGACAACCTAATCAGCCCCAGCATTTT,.,TRBV30,12,.,TRBJ1-5
CASSVGGGRGYNSPLHF,TGTGCCAGCAGCGTAGGAGGGGGAAGGGGGTATAATTCACCCCTCCACTTT,.,TRBV9,17,.,TRBJ1-6
CASSSLTGGNNQPQHF,TGTGCCAGCAGCTCACTCACGGGGGGCAACAATCAGCCCCAGCATTTT,.,TRBV7-8,16,once,TRBJ1-5
CASSSGQEQFF,TGTGCCAGCAGCTCGGGACAGGAGCAGTTCTTC,TRBD1,TRBV7-7,11,.,TRBJ2-1
CASSRTGDSSYEQYF,TGTGCCAGCAGCCGGACAGGGGACAGCTCCTACGAGCAGTACTTC,TRBD1,TRBV11-1,15,.,TRBJ2-7
CASSTRTSGGYQETQYF,TGTGCCAGCAGCACCCGGACTAGCGGGGGTTACCAAGAGACCCAGTACTTC,TRBD2,TRBV9,17,.,TRBJ2-5
CASRVRSPEETQYF,TGCGCCAGCAGGGTGAGGTCGCCCGAAGAGACCCAGTACTTC,.,TRBV5-1,14,.,TRBJ2-5
CASSPQGAYGYTF,TGTGCCAGTAGCCCACAGGGGGCGTATGGCTACACCTTC,TRBD1,TRBV19,13,.,TRBJ1-2
CASSPSRVVKTQYF,TGTGCCAGCAGCCCTTCCAGGGTCGTAAAGACCCAGTACTTC,.,TRBV5-6,14,.,TRBJ2-5
CASSLGTGGYTEAFF,TGTGCCAGCAGCTTGGGGACAGGGGGATACACTGAAGCTTTCTTT,TRBD1,TRBV5-6,15,few,TRBJ1-1
CASKWGQGKSPLHF,TGTGCCAGTAAATGGGGGCAGGGAAAATCACCCCTCCACTTT,.,TRBV19,14,.,TRBJ1-6
CASSSPGRGPNSPLHF,TGTGCCAGCAGCTCACCGGGAAGGGGGCCAAATTCACCCCTCCACTTT,TRBD1,TRBV7-8,16,.,TRBJ1-6
CASSYRTIDTQYF,TGTGCCAGCAGTTACAGGACAATTGATACGCAGTATTTT,.,TRBV6-5,13,.,TRBJ2-3
CASSDSGGTYNEQFF,TGCGCCAGCAGCGATAGCGGGGGGACCTACAATGAGCAGTTCTTC,TRBD2,TRBV5-1,15,.,TRBJ2-1
CAISESQVPTGYTF,TGTGCCATCAGTGAGTCCCAGGTACCTACTGGCTACACCTTC,.,TRBV10-3,14,.,TRBJ1-2
CASSLTGNQPQHF,TGTGCCAGCAGCTTAACAGGGAATCAGCCCCAGCATTTT,.,TRBV5-8,13,.,TRBJ1-5
CAWSVQGMNTEAFF,TGTGCCTGGAGTGTACAGGGCATGAACACTGAAGCTTTCTTT,.,TRBV30,14,few,TRBJ1-1
CASSYSGQGVYGYTF,TGTGCCAGCAGTTACTCGGGACAGGGAGTCTATGGCTACACCTTC,TRBD1,TRBV6-5,15,.,TRBJ1-2
CASSLDSSGANVLTF,TGTGCCAGCAGCTTAGATAGTTCTGGGGCCAACGTCCTGACTTTC,.,TRBV7-2,15,.,TRBJ2-6
CASSYCMGTGSNSPLHF,TGTGCCAGCAGTTACTGTATGGGGACAGGGAGTAATTCACCCCTCCACTTT,TRBD1,TRBV6-7,17,.,TRBJ1-6
CASRRDSYEQYF,TGTGCCAGCAGGCGGGACAGCTACGAGCAGTACTTC,.,TRBV12-3/TRBV12-4,12,.,TRBJ2-7
CASSPSSGSTDTQYF,TGTGCCAGCTCCCCATCTAGCGGGAGCACAGATACGCAGTATTTT,TRBD2,TRBV7-3,15,.,TRBJ2-3
CASSYQHIGGQPQHF,TGTGCCAGTAGTTATCAACATATCGGGGGACAGCCCCAGCATTTT,.,TRBV19,15,medium-sized,TRBJ1-5